This TCR beta chain originates from a study of T cell responses to AZD1222 COVID-19 vaccine. Profiled with immunoSEQ multiplex PCR; TCRdb holds only in-frame clones, not every one. The sample shows fewer than 95,000 clones, around 89% of them seen only once. Pooling was applied to second doses at about 4 or about 12 weeks. As concerns this clone: Its matching antigen is unknown.

Findings of the study overall: Seropositive status at baseline applied to only a handful of AZD1222 recipients. Females made up more of the donors, who were largely white British, and clonal diversity may have come out too low.

The germline V gene has CDR1 LGHDT and CDR2 YNNKEL (reference sequence). The V end was cut by 4 bases, the J end by 0 bases, with 15 bases between. This CDR3 comprises 16 residues. V gene TRBV3-1 (or the pseudogene TRBV3-2) combines with J gene TRBJ1-1, with D perhaps TRBD1 (5 bases). Sequencing was performed on peripheral blood, taken 28 days after the second AZD1222 dose. The clonotype originates from an adult who received the AZD1222 COVID-19 vaccine. The CDR3 protein is CASSPFSGTVNTEAFF. The CDR3 DNA follows: TGTGCCAGCAGCCCCTTTAGTGGGACCGTGAACACTGAAGCTTTCTTT.